The 23 T cell receptor beta chains listed next were all sequenced from one sample in a study of cytomegalovirus exposure and HLA in healthy donors. The PCR ran on 60 Vbeta and 13 Jbeta primers. Measured with immunoSEQ multiplex PCR; TCRdb has only the in-frame clones, and not every one. The sample has under 200,000 clones; 70% to 85% are singletons. Specimen: PBMCs. These receptors were taken from a woman aged 40 to 50 in good health and CMV-seronegative.

This clone has a single count. As DNA, the CDR3 is TGCGCCAGCAGCCCCGGACAGGGGGGCTTGGGGTACACCTTC. Its translation is CASSPGQGGLGYTF. The J gene is TRBJ1-2, the V gene TRBV5-1; 10 bases are shared with TRBD1. Germline CDR1 is SGHRS and CDR2 is YFSETQ. The V gene end was trimmed by 4 bases and the J gene end by 11 bases; junction bases not matched to a gene: 11. The length of the CDR3 is 14 residues.

The chain is built from TRBV11-2 and TRBJ2-3; D perhaps matches TRBD1 (6 bases). The CDR3 extends over 16 amino acids. The germline gives CDR1 SGHAT, CDR2 FQNNGV. Trimming pared 0 bases from V and 1 base from J, leaving 11 bases between. The CDR3 region is CASSLDTAGGTDTQYF. In DNA form, the CDR3 reads TGTGCCAGCAGCTTAGATACGGCAGGGGGCACAGATACGCAGTATTTT.

This sequence joins TRBV5-4 and TRBJ2-7; possibly TRBD2 for D (6 bases). The V gene lost 0 bases and the J gene lost 2 bases, with 9 bases spanning the gap. This CDR3 has 14 amino acids. Germline V gene sequence: CDR1 SGHNT, CDR2 YYREEE (reference sequence). The CDR3 region has the DNA TGTGCCAGCAGCTTGGAACTAGCCCCCTACGAGCAGTACTTC. Amino acid sequence: CASSLELAPYEQYF. The entire variable domain, with the rest obtained from reference TRBV5-4 and TRBJ2-7, is as follows: ETGVTQSPTHLIKTRGQQVTLRCSSQSGHNTVSWYQQALGQGPQFIFQYYREEENGRGNFPPRFSGLQFPNYSSELNVNALELDDSALYLCASSLELAPYEQYFGPGTRLTVT.

The V and J genes are TRBV4-1 and TRBJ1-1; no reliable D call. The CDR3 spans 15 residues. Trimming stripped 1 base from V and 2 bases from J, with 11 bases between. CDR1 MGHRA and CDR2 YSYEKL come from the germline V gene. The CDR3, as DNA: TGCGCCAGCAGCCAAGTTGGAACAGTTAACACTGAAGCTTTCTTT. Amino acid sequence: CASSQVGTVNTEAFF.

The chain uses TRBV5-1 and TRBJ2-4; TRBD2 agrees at 16 bases. The V gene end was trimmed by 1 base and the J gene end by 7 bases; junction bases not matched to a gene: 5. The CDR3 covers 17 residues. Germline V gene sequence: CDR1 SGHRS, CDR2 YFSETQ. The CDR3 region is CASSLLGLAGGPNIQYF. The CDR3 DNA follows: TGCGCCAGCAGCTTGTTGGGACTAGCGGGGGGGCCGAACATTCAGTACTTC.

The V call is TRBV10-3, the J call TRBJ1-6; 7 nucleotides match TRBD1. V lost 8 bases, J lost 7 bases, and 11 bases stayed unmatched. CDR3 length: 15 residues. CDR1 ENHRY and CDR2 SYGVKD come from the germline V gene. The CDR3 nucleotides read TGTGCCATCGGGGACAGAAGTCCTATAAATTCACCCCTCCACTTT. Protein sequence: CAIGDRSPINSPLHF.

This sequence joins TRBV5-4 and TRBJ2-5; D may be TRBD2 (6 bases). Trimming pared 0 bases from V and 5 bases from J, leaving 14 bases between. Per germline, CDR1 SGHNT and CDR2 YYREEE (reference sequence). The CDR3 totals 15 residues. CDR3 sequence reads: CASSLGRRDWETQYF. In DNA, the CDR3 is TGTGCCAGCAGCTTGGGAAGGAGGGATTGGGAGACCCAGTACTTC.

V usage is TRBV6-1 and J usage is TRBJ2-5; possible D gene TRBD2, 5 bases. This CDR3 has 16 amino acids. The V gene lost 2 bases and the J gene lost 5 bases, with 18 bases spanning the gap. The germline V gene encodes CDR1 MNHNS and CDR2 SASEGT. DNA for the CDR3: TGTGCCAGCAGTGAATCGGTTGGACTCCCTGGGGAGACCCAGTACTTC. Protein: CASSESVGLPGETQYF.

The V gene is TRBV5-1, the J gene TRBJ1-2; 7 nucleotides line up with TRBD1. The CDR3 consists of 15 residues. Germline trimming cut 5 bases from V and 4 bases from J; bases unmatched to any gene: 11. In germline, CDR1 is SGHRS, CDR2 YFSETQ. In DNA form, the CDR3 reads TGCGCCAGCAGTCGAGACACAGGGGACGGCTATGGCTACACCTTC. Translation: CASSRDTGDGYGYTF.

The chain is built from TRBV6-1 and TRBJ2-5; D is possibly TRBD1 (5 bases). Germline CDR1 reads MNHNS; CDR2 reads SASEGT. The CDR3 runs 14 residues. Trimming stripped 8 bases from V and 2 bases from J, with 15 bases between. CDR3 nucleotides: TGTGCCAGCCTACACAGGATAATTCAAGAGACCCAGTACTTC. This encodes CASLHRIIQETQYF.

Only one count was recorded for this clone. The rearrangement links TRBV28 to TRBJ2-5; D may be TRBD2 (5 bases). Germline V gives CDR1 MDHEN, CDR2 SYDVKM. Trimming pared 6 bases from V and 5 bases from J, leaving 16 bases between. There are 14 residues in the CDR3. CDR3 region: CASRPTSSWETQYF. In nucleotides, the CDR3 is TGTGCCAGCAGGCCCACTAGTTCGTGGGAGACCCAGTACTTC.

The chain is built from TRBV7-9 and TRBJ2-1; possibly TRBD2 for D (5 bases). Trimming took 3 bases from V and 0 from J, leaving 15 bases between them. The CDR3 spans 17 residues. Germline V gene lookup returns CDR1 SEHNR and CDR2 FQNEAQ (reference sequence). The CDR3 region has the DNA TGTGCCAGCAGCTTTTCGGTATCGCTAGCCTCCTACAATGAGCAGTTCTTC. Its translation: CASSFSVSLASYNEQFF.

This rearrangement joins TRBV4-1 to TRBJ2-3; D remains unclear. The ends were cut back, 4 bases at V and 0 bases at J, with 8 bases in the middle. Germline values: CDR1 MGHRA, CDR2 YSYEKL. This CDR3 has 14 residues. CDR3 loop: CASSLRVSTDTQYF. The CDR3, as DNA: TGCGCCAGCAGCCTTCGGGTTAGCACAGATACGCAGTATTTT.

Comments on this clone: Its ends do not fully match the called genes, so a read error is possible. This chain links TRBV7-7 with TRBJ2-7, with TRBD2 as a possible D gene (6 bases). This CDR3 is 15 amino acids long. From germline, CDR1 is SSHAT and CDR2 FNYEAQ (reference sequence). CDR3 sequence reads: CASSPEGAGPYEQYF. In DNA form, the CDR3 reads TGTGCTAGCAGCCCCGAGGGAGCGGGTCCCTACGAGCAGTACTTC.

Only one count was recorded for this clone. V gene TRBV18 combines with J gene TRBJ1-1; D remains unclear. Trimming took 2 bases from V and 1 from J, leaving 8 bases between them. There are 14 residues in the CDR3. CDR1 and CDR2 from the germline V gene are KGHSH and LQKENI. The CDR3 sequence is CASSPDIPNTEAFF. The CDR3 DNA sequence: TGTGCCAGCTCACCAGACATACCGAACACTGAAGCTTTCTTT.

The V and J genes are TRBV6-5 and TRBJ1-2; D is possibly TRBD1 (5 bases). This CDR3 is built from 13 residues. The germline V gene encodes CDR1 MNHEY and CDR2 SVGAGI. V lost 6 bases and J lost 7, with 15 bases in between. The CDR3 protein is CASRDLRARGYTF. The CDR3 DNA reads as TGTGCCAGCAGGGACCTCAGGGCCCGTGGCTACACCTTC.

The V gene is TRBV7-6, the J gene TRBJ1-2; 9 bases agree with TRBD1. Germline V lookup: CDR1 SGHVS, CDR2 FNYEAQ. This CDR3 is 14 amino acids long. The trim removed 1 base at V and 6 bases at J, leaving 3 bases unmatched. CDR3 DNA: TGTGCCAGCAGCTTAGGCGACAGGGGGAATGGCTACACCTTC. Its protein product is CASSLGDRGNGYTF.

The rearrangement links TRBV9 to TRBJ2-7; D might be TRBD1 (6 bases). V lost 0 bases and J lost 3, with 16 bases in between. This CDR3 has 16 amino acids. The germline gives CDR1 SGDLS, CDR2 YYNGEE. CDR3 loop: CASSVDRGTPNYEQYF. The DNA of the CDR3 is TGTGCCAGCAGCGTAGATAGGGGGACCCCGAACTACGAGCAGTACTTC.

The chain is built from TRBV19 and TRBJ2-2; the D gene is possibly TRBD2 (5 bases). The V gene lost 6 bases and the J gene lost 0 bases, with 8 bases spanning the gap. CDR3 length equals 14 residues. Germline CDR1 is LNHDA and CDR2 is SQIVND (reference sequence). The CDR3 is CASRPGTNTGELFF. CDR3 nucleotides: TGTGCCAGTAGGCCCGGGACGAACACCGGGGAGCTGTTTTTT.

The gene calls are TRBV5-1 and TRBJ2-5; 12 bases match TRBD2. Per germline, CDR1 SGHRS and CDR2 YFSETQ. V gave up 3 bases and J gave up 7 bases; unmatched junction bases: 4. The CDR3 loop spans 14 amino acids. The CDR3 reads CASSSSGGAVTQYF. The CDR3 DNA reads TGCGCCAGCAGCTCTAGCGGGGGGGCCGTGACCCAGTACTTC.

This clone was observed a single time. The chain couples TRBV6-1 to TRBJ2-1, with 8 bases matching TRBD1. V was pared by 6 bases and J by 2 bases, with 6 bases of the junction left unmatched. CDR1 MNHNS and CDR2 SASEGT come from the germline V gene. This CDR3 contains 15 residues. CDR3 DNA: TGTGCCAGCAGGATGGACAGGGCCGCCTACAATGAGCAGTTCTTC. It encodes CASRMDRAAYNEQFF.

This clone was detected once. The chain joins TRBV5-4 to TRBJ2-2; 13 bases are shared with TRBD2. The CDR3 contains 16 residues. V was clipped by 4 bases and J by 4 bases; unmatched bases: 4. Germline V gene sequence: CDR1 SGHNT, CDR2 YYREEE (reference sequence). CDR3 sequence: CASSGRTSGGTGELFF. The CDR3 coding sequence is TGTGCCAGCAGCGGGAGGACTAGCGGGGGCACCGGGGAGCTGTTTTTT.

This clone showed up just once. The rearrangement links TRBV9 to TRBJ1-2; D might be TRBD1 (6 bases). CDR1 SGDLS and CDR2 YYNGEE come from the germline V gene. This CDR3 has 17 amino acids. The V and J ends lost 0 bases and 3 bases respectively, with 18 bases between them. This CDR3 reads CASSVGGGGPGDYGYTF. CDR3 DNA: TGTGCCAGCAGCGTAGGGGGAGGGGGACCGGGCGACTATGGCTACACCTTC.